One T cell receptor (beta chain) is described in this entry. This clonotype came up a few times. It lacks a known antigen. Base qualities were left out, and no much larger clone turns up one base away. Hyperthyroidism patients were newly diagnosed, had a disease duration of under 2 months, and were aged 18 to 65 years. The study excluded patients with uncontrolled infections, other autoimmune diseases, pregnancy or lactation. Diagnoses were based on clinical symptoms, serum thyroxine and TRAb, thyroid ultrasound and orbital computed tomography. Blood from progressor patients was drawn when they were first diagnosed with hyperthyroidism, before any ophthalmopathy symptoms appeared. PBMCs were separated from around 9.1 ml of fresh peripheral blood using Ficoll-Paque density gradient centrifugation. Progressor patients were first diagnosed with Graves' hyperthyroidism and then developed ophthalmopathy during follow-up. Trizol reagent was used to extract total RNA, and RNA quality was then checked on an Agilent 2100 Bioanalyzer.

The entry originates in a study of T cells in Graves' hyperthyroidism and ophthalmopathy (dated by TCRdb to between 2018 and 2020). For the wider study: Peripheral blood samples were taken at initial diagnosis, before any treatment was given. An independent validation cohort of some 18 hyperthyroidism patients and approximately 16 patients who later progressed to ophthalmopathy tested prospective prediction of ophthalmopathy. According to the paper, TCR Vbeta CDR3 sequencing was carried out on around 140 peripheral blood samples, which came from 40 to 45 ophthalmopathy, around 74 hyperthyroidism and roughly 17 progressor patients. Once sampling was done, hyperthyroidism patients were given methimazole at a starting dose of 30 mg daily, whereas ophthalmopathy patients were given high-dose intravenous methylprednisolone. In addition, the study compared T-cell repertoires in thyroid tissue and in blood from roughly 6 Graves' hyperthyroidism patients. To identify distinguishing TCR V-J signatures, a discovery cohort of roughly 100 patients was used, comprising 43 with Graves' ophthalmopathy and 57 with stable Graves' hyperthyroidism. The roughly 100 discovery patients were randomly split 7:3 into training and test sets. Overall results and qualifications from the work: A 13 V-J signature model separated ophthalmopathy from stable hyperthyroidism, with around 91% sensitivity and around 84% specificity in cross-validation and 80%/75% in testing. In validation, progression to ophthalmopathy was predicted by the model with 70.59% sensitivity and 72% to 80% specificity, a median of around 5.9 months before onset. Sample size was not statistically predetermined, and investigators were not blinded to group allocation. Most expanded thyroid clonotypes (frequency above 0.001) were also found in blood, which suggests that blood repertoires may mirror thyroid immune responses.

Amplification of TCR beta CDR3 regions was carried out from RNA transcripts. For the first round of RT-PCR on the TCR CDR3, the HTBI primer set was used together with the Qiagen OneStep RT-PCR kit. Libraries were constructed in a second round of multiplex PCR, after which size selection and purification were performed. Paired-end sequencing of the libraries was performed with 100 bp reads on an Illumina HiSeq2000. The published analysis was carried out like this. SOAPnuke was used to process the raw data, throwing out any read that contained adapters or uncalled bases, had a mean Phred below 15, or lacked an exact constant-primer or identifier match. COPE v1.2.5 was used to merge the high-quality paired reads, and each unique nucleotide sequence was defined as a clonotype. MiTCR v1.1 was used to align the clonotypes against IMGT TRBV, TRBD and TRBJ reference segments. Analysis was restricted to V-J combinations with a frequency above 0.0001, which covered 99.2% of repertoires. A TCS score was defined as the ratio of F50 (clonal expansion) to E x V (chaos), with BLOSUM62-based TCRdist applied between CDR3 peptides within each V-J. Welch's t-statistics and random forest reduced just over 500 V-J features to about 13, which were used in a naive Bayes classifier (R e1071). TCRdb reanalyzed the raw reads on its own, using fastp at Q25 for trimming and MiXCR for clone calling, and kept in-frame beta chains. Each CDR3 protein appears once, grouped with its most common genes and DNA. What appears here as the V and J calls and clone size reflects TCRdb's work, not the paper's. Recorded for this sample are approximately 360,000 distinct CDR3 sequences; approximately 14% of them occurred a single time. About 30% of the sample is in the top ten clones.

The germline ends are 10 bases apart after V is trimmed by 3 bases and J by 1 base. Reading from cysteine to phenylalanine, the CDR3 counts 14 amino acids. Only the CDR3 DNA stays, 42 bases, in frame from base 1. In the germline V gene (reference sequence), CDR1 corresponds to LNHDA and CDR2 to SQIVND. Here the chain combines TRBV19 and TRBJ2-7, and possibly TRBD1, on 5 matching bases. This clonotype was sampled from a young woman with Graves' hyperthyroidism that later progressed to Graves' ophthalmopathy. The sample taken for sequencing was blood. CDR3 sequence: CASSMSPGSYEQYF. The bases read TGTGCCAGTAGTATGTCTCCAGGGTCCTACGAGCAGTACTTC. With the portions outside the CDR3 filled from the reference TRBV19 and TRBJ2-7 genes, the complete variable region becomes DGGITQSPKYLFRKEGQNVTLSCEQNLNHDAMYWYRQDPGQGLRLIYYSQIVNDFQKGDIAEGYSVSREKKESFPLTVTSAQKNPTAFYLCASSMSPGSYEQYFGPGTRLTVT.